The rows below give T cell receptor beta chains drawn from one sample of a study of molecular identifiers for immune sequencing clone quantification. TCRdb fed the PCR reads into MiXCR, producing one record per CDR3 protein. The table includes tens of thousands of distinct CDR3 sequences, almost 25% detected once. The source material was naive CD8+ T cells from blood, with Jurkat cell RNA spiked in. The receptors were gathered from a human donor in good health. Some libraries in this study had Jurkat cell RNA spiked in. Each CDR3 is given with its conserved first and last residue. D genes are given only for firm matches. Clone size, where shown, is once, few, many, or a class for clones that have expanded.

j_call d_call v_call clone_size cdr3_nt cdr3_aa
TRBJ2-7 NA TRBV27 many TGTGCCAGCAGCGAAAATTGGGGCTACTACGAGCAGTACTTC CASSENWGYYEQYF
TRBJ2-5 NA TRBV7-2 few TGTGCCAGCAGCTTTCGGACTCGCGCAAGAGAGACCCAGTACTTC CASSFRTRARETQYF
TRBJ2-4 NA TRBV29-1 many TGCAGCGTTGTACCCCGGACCCCCAAAAACATTCAGTACTTC CSVVPRTPKNIQYF
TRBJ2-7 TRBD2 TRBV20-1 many TGCAGTGCCCGAGGACTAGCGGAATCCTACGAGCAGTACTTC CSARGLAESYEQYF
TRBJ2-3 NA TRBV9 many TGTGCCAGCAGCGTAGCACGGAGCACAGATACGCAGTATTTT CASSVARSTDTQYF
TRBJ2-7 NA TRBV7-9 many TGTGCCAGCAGCTCGAGCGGGTTCTCCTACGAGCAGTACTTC CASSSSGFSYEQYF
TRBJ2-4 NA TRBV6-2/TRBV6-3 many TGTGCCAGCAGTGGGTTGAACATTCAGTACTTC CASSGLNIQYF
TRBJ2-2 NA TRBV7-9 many TGTGCCAGCAGCGGAGTCGACAGGACGAACACCGGGGAGCTGTTTTTT CASSGVDRTNTGELFF
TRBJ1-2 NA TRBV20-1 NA TGCAGTGCTAGAGATTTGTTCCAGACAGCTAACTATGGCTACACCTTC CSARDLFQTANYGYTF
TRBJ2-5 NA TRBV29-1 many TGCAGCGTTGAAGGACGGGCCGGGGAGACCCAGTACTTC CSVEGRAGETQYF
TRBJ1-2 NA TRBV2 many TGTGCCAGCCGAAGGCCTATCATACAGAACTATGGCTACACCTTC CASRRPIIQNYGYTF
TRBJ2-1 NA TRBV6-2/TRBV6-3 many TGTGCCAGCAGTCCTCATGCGTCCCGGGATGCTAATGAGCAGTTCTTC CASSPHASRDANEQFF
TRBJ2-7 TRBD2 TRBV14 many TGTGCCAGCAGCCCGAGCGGGGTCGAGCAGTACTTC CASSPSGVEQYF
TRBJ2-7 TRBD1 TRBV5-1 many TGCGCCAGCAGCTTACAGGGGGTCTACGAGCAGTACTTC CASSLQGVYEQYF
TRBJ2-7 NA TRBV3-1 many TGTGCCAGCAGCCAAGGGTCCCGAATGGGCTCCTACGAGCAGTACTTC CASSQGSRMGSYEQYF
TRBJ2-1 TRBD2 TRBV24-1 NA TGTGCCACCAGTGATTACGTAGCGGGAGTCCAGGTTGGTGAGCAGTTCTTC CATSDYVAGVQVGEQFF
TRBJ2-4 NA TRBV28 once TGTGCCAGCGGTTTATCAGGGGCACTACCACTCGTAGCCAAAAACATTCGGCACTTC CASGLSGALPLVAKNIRHF
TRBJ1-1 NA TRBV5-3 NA TGTGCCAACAGCTTGGCCAGAGGCACTGAAGCTTTCTTT CANSLARGTEAFF
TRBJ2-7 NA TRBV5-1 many TGCGCCAGCAAACACGGGGACGAGCAGTACTTC CASKHGDEQYF
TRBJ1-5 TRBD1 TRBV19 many TGTGCCAGTATAAAGGGGGCGGGCAATCAGCCCCAGCATTTT CASIKGAGNQPQHF
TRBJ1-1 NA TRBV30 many TGTGCCTGGAGTACCCTAACAGGGAGAGCTTTCTTT CAWSTLTGRAFF
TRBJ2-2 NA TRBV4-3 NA TGCGCCAGCAGCCAAAACCGGGACATCTACACCAGGGAGCTGTTTTTT CASSQNRDIYTRELFF
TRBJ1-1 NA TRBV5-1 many TGCGCCAGCAGCCCGGACCTCACTGAAGCTTTCTTT CASSPDLTEAFF
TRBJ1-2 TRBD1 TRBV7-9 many TGTGCCAGCAGCCTAGCTGACAGGGGTATTTTAAGCTACACCTTC CASSLADRGILSYTF
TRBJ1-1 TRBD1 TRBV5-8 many TGTGCCAGCAGCCTCCGGGACAGGGGGCTGGCGTACACTGAAGCTTTCTTT CASSLRDRGLAYTEAFF
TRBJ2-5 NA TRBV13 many TGTGCCAGCAGCCGCCAAGGATATCAAGAGACCCAGTACTTC CASSRQGYQETQYF
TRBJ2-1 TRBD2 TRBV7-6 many TGTGCCAGCAGCCCTAGCGGGAGCTGGAATGAGCAGTTCTTC CASSPSGSWNEQFF
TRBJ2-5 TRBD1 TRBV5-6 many TGTGCCAGCAGCTCATTGACAGGGACGGAGACCCAGTACTTC CASSSLTGTETQYF
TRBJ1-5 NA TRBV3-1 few TGTGCCAGCAGCCTCTCAGAAGATAGCAATCAGCCCCAGCATTTT CASSLSEDSNQPQHF
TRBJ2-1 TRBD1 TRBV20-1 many TGCAGTGCTACTGGACAGGGGATTGAGCAGTTCTTC CSATGQGIEQFF
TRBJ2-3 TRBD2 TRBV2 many TGTGCCAGCACAATCGCGGGAGGGGGGCGAGATACGCAGTATTTT CASTIAGGGRDTQYF
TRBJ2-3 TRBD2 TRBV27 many TGTGCCAGCAGTTTATTCGGCGGGAGCGGCACAGATACGCAGTATTTT CASSLFGGSGTDTQYF
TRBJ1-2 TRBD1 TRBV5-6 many TGTGCCAGCAGCCCATATACATCGGGACAGAGTAACTATGGCTACACCTTC CASSPYTSGQSNYGYTF
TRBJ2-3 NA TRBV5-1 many TGCGCCAGCAGCTTGGGCGGGGAGGGCACAGATACGCAGTATTTT CASSLGGEGTDTQYF
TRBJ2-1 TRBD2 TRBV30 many TGTGCCTGGAGTGATGGTAGCGGGAGCAATGAGCAGTTCTTC CAWSDGSGSNEQFF
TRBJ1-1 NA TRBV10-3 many TGTGCCATCAGTGAGATGGGTACTGAAGCTTTCTTT CAISEMGTEAFF
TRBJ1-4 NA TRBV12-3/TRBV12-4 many TGTGCCAGCAGTCAAAGGGGGAGCAATGAAAAACTGTTTTTT CASSQRGSNEKLFF
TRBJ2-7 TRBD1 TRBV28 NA TGTGCCAGCAGTCCAGTGCGGACAGGACAAGCGGACCTGCAGTACTTC CASSPVRTGQADLQYF
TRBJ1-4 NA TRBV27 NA TGTGCCAGCAGAACAACGGGGCCAGGGGCCGTTGAAAAACTGTTTTTT CASRTTGPGAVEKLFF
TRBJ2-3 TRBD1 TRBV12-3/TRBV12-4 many TGTGCCAGCACCCGGGACAGCTCCACAGATACGCAGTATTTT CASTRDSSTDTQYF
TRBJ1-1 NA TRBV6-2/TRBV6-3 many TGTGCCAGCAGTTATACCCCCTACCGTGAAGCTTTCTTT CASSYTPYREAFF
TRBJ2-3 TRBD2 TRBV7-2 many TGTGCCAGCAGCTTGAAGACTAGCGGGGGCACAGATACGCAGTATTTT CASSLKTSGGTDTQYF
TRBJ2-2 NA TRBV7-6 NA TGTGCCAGCAGCAGCAAGGACACCGGAGAGCTGTTTTTT CASSSKDTGELFF
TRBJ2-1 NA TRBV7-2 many TGTGCCTCCGGGCAGGTCTCCTACAATGAGCAGTTCTTC CASGQVSYNEQFF
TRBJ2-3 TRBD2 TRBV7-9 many TGTGCCAGCAGCCGGACTAGCGGGACGAAAGATACGCAGTATTTT CASSRTSGTKDTQYF
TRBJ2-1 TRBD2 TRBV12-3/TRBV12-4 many TGTGCCAGCAGCCCCTCCACGGGACTACCCCACAATGAGCAGTTCTTC CASSPSTGLPHNEQFF
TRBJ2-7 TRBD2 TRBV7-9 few TGTGCCAGCAGCTTTTTTCTAGCGGGAGTTGACGACGAGCAGTACTTC CASSFFLAGVDDEQYF
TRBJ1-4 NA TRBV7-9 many TGTGCCAGCAGCTTAGATCAGGGTCGGGAAAAACTGTTTTTT CASSLDQGREKLFF
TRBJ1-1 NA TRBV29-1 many TGCAGCGTTGCGGGACTCTCTCCTCCTGGAACTGAAGCTTTCTTT CSVAGLSPPGTEAFF
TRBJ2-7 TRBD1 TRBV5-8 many TGTGCCAGCAGCTGGGGACAGGGCCAAAGGATCTACGAGCAGTACTTC CASSWGQGQRIYEQYF
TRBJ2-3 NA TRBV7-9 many TGTGCCAGCAGCTTAGACCCTGTCTCTCTCACAGATACGCAGTATTTT CASSLDPVSLTDTQYF
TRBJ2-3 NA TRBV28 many TGTGCCAGCAGTTTCGTAGGGAGTACAGATACGCAGTATTTT CASSFVGSTDTQYF
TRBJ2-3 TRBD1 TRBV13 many TGTGCCAGCAGCCCTACCGGGACAGCGACAGATACGCAGTATTTT CASSPTGTATDTQYF
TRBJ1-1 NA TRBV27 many TGTGCCAGCAGTTTCCAAGACAGGTTCACTGAAGCTTTCTTT CASSFQDRFTEAFF
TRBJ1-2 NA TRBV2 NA TGTGCCAGCAGCAATCCAGACTCTGGCTACACCTTC CASSNPDSGYTF